This entry features one T cell receptor (beta chain) sequence. The data were taken from a study of T cell responses to AZD1222 COVID-19 vaccine. Assay used: immunoSEQ multiplex PCR; TCRdb lists only in-frame clones, some missing. The table shows about 150,000 clones, with approximately 92% occurring only once. V lost 3 bases, J lost 0 bases, and 14 bases lay in between. Germline V CDR1 and CDR2: MNHEY, SVGAGI. CDR3 length equals 16 residues. This sample comprised peripheral blood, obtained on day 0 of AZD1222 vaccination. The sequence was obtained from an adult in good health. J is TRBJ1-1 and V is TRBV6-5; possible D gene TRBD1, 6 bases. CDR3 residues: CASSYRGVGMNTEAFF. DNA of the CDR3: TGTGCCAGCAGTTATAGGGGGGTAGGGATGAACACTGAAGCTTTCTTT.